This TCR beta chain was found in a study of response to subunit inactivated influenza vaccine. Overall study results and limits: Authors suggested each seasonal flu vaccination may recruit only limited numbers of new T cells.

Looked up from germline, CDR1 is MNHNS and CDR2 is SASEGT. V shed 4 bases and J 9 bases; nucleotides not matched to a gene: 9. This CDR3 comprises 14 residues. TCRdb recomputed calls from the RT-PCR reads with MiXCR, one row per CDR3 protein. Among about 300,000 distinct CDR3 sequences listed, 22% were seen once. This clonotype came up a few times. Its antigen is not identified. This TCR was recovered from a man in his fifties or sixties who received an inactivated influenza vaccine. V usage is TRBV6-1 and J usage is TRBJ1-5, with TRBD1 identical over 7 bases. The source material was PBMCs from blood, sampled 21 months after vaccination. The CDR3 region is CASSGQGHNRPQHF. The CDR3 DNA is TGTGCCAGCAGTGGACAGGGACATAACCGGCCCCAGCATTTT.